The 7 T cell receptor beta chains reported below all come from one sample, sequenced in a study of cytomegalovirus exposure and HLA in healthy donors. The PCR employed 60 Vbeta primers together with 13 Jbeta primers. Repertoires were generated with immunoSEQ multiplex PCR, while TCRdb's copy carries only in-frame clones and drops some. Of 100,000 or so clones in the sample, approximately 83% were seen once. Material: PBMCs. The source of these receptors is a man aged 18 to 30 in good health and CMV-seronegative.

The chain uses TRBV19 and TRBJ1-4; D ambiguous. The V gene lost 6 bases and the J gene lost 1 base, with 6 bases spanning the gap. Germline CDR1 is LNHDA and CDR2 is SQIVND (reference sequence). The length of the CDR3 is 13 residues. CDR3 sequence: CASSELTNEKLFF. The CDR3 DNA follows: TGTGCCAGTAGCGAGTTAACTAATGAAAAACTGTTTTTT.

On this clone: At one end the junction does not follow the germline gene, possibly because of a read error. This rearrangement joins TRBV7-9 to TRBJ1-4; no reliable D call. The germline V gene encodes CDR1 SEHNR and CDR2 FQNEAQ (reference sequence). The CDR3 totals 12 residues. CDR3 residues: CSSSLDSEKLFF. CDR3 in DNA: TGTTCCAGCAGCTTAGATAGTGAAAAACTGTTTTTT.

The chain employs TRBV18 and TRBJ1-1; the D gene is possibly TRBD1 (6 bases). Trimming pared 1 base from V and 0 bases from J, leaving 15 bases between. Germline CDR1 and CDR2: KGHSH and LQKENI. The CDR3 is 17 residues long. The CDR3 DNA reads TGTGCCAGCTCACCACAGGTGGACAGTTCGTTGAACACTGAAGCTTTCTTT. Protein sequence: CASSPQVDSSLNTEAFF.

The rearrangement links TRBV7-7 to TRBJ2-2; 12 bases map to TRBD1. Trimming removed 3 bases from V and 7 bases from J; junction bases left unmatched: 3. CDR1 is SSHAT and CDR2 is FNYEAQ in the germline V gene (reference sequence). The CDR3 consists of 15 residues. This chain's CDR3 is CASSLGTGGNGELFF. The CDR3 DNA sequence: TGTGCCAGCAGCTTGGGGACAGGGGGCAACGGGGAGCTGTTTTTT.

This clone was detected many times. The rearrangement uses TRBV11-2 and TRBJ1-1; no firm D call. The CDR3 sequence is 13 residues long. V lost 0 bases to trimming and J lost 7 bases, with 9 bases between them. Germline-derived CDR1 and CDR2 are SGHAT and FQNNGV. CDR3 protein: CASSLDLGSEAFF. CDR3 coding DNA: TGTGCCAGCAGCTTAGATCTGGGCAGTGAAGCTTTCTTT.

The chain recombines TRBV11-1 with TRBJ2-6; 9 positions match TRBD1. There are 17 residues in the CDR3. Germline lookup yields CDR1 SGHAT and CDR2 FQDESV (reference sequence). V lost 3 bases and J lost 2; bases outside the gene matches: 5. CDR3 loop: CASSFRDRDPGANVLTF. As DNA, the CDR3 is TGTGCCAGCAGCTTTCGGGACAGGGATCCTGGGGCCAACGTCCTGACTTTC. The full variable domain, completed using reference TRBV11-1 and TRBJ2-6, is EAEVAQSPRYKITEKSQAVAFWCDPISGHATLYWYRQILGQGPELLVQFQDESVVDDSQLPKDRFSAERLKGVDSTLKIQPAELGDSAMYLCASSFRDRDPGANVLTFGAGSRLTVL.

Here the CDR3 DNA reads TGTGCCACCAGGTCGGTACAGCTCCCACGGGAGACCCAGTACTTC. It is translated as CATRSVQLPRETQYF. This chain connects TRBV15 to TRBJ2-5; the D is unclear. Per the germline V gene, CDR1 is LNHNV and CDR2 is YYDKDF (reference sequence). The V end was cut by 6 bases, the J end by 5 bases, with 19 bases between. The CDR3 spans 15 residues.